Following are 6 T cell receptor beta chains from one sample sequenced in a study of T cell repertoires in cytomegalovirus infection. Their antigens are not known. TCRdb reprocessed the reads via MiXCR and lists one record per CDR3 protein. The sample has fewer than 65,000 distinct CDR3 sequences; around 20% are singletons. The source was CD8+ T cells from cultured PBMCs, collected from culture after CMV antigen stimulation. These TCRs come from a human donor in good health (CMV status not recorded). Some clones in this sample may be carry-over from other donors' samples.

This clonotype appeared a few times. The chain is built from TRBV7-6 and TRBJ2-7, with 9 positions matching TRBD1. Germline V CDR1 and CDR2: SGHVS, FNYEAQ. V gave up 5 bases and J gave up 5 bases; unmatched junction bases: 7. The CDR3 contains 14 residues. The CDR3 DNA follows: TGTGCCAGCAGCCTCCGGGACAGGGCGGACGAGCAGTACTTC. Translated: CASSLRDRADEQYF.

The chain is built from TRBV4-1 and TRBJ2-4; 8 positions agree with TRBD1. Germline lookup yields CDR1 MGHRA and CDR2 YSYEKL. Unmatched junction bases numbered 10, after V lost 0 bases and J lost 6 bases. CDR3 length: 17 amino acids. The CDR3 reads CASSQDRGGTGGNIQYF. CDR3 nucleotides: TGCGCCAGCAGCCAAGATCGAGGTGGCACAGGGGGAAACATTCAGTACTTC.

The genes are TRBV4-1 and TRBJ2-7; no reliable D call. CDR1 MGHRA and CDR2 YSYEKL come from the germline V gene. The CDR3 consists of 13 residues. V was trimmed by 4 bases and J by 3 bases, leaving 10 bases between them. CDR3 DNA sequence: TGCGCCAGCAGCCCTGCCCTTAGCTACGAGCAGTACTTC. Residues: CASSPALSYEQYF.

The CDR3 bases are TGTGCCAGCACTTCGGGGGAGGTAGCGGTTACCTACAATGAGCAGTTCTTC. This sequence encodes CASTSGEVAVTYNEQFF. The V and J genes are TRBV7-8 and TRBJ2-1, with D possibly matching TRBD2 (6 bases). The germline V and J ends were trimmed by 7 bases and 2 bases, with 21 bases remaining between them. Germline CDR1 reads SGHVS; CDR2 reads FQNEAQ. The CDR3 has 17 amino acids.

This clonotype came up many times. This chain uses TRBV5-6 with TRBJ2-1, with D uncertain. Trimming removed 0 bases at V and 8 bases at J, with 9 bases between. Per germline, CDR1 SGHDT and CDR2 YYEEEE. The length of the CDR3 is 13 residues. CDR3 loop: CASSLGFLHEQFF. The CDR3 DNA reads TGTGCCAGCAGCTTGGGTTTTTTGCATGAGCAGTTCTTC.

The chain couples TRBV29-1 to TRBJ1-4, with 7 bases matching TRBD1. V was pared by 6 bases and J by 8 bases, with 9 bases of the junction left unmatched. The germline V gene has CDR1 SQVTM and CDR2 ANQGSEA. This CDR3 has 13 amino acids. The CDR3 DNA follows: TGCAGCGTCGTGTGGACAGGCTGGGAAAAACTGTTTTTT. It codes for CSVVWTGWEKLFF.